In its sample, the clone carrying this T cell receptor (beta chain) was seen many times. The antigen is undetermined. The sample is drawn from a study of T cell repertoires in cytomegalovirus infection. For the study at large: Matching HLA type and CMV infection were both indicated by public TCR beta signatures.

Whole-study results and caveats: Based on cumulative public TCR beta family frequency, carriers of CMV plus the relevant HLA were identified. There were HLA-C-restricted CMV-specific TCR beta clonotypes dominating the ex vivo response.

CDR1 is MNHEY, CDR2 SVGEGT, per germline. CDR3 length: 16 amino acids. V was clipped by 3 bases and J by 0 bases, with 11 bases between them. Via MiXCR, TCRdb re-called the reads, giving one row per CDR3 protein. Among approximately 76,000 distinct CDR3 sequences listed, around 3.5% were seen once. Material for sequencing was PBMCs. The chain combines TRBV6-2 or TRBV6-3 with TRBJ2-2; D is uncertain. This receptor was identified in a human donor in good health (CMV status not recorded). Some clones in this sample may be carry-over from other donors' samples. CDR3 DNA: TGTGCCAGCAGTTATAGATGGACCGCGAACACCGGGGAGCTGTTTTTT. Amino acids: CASSYRWTANTGELFF.